The 30 T cell receptor beta chains in this list originate from one sample, sequenced in a study of cytomegalovirus exposure and HLA in healthy donors. The PCR contained 60 Vbeta and 13 Jbeta primers. Sequencing used immunoSEQ multiplex PCR; TCRdb keeps in-frame clones, though not all of them. The table includes over 150,000 clones, approximately 82% detected once. The sequenced sample was PBMCs. The receptors stem from a male donor in good health and CMV-seronegative.

The V gene is TRBV4-1, the J gene TRBJ2-6; 8 positions agree with TRBD1. CDR1 MGHRA and CDR2 YSYEKL come from the germline V gene. CDR3 size: 19 residues. V lost 4 bases to trimming and J lost 0 bases; unmatched junction nucleotides: 11. The CDR3 nucleotides are TGCGCCAGCAGCCGCACTCCGGGACAGGCCATCTCTGGGGCCAACGTCCTGACTTTC. As protein: CASSRTPGQAISGANVLTF.

The chain uses TRBV4-3 and TRBJ2-7, with no clear D. V lost 0 bases, J lost 2 bases, and 14 bases lay in between. The CDR3 spans 16 residues. Looked up from germline, CDR1 is LGHNA and CDR2 is YSLEER. The CDR3 DNA sequence: TGCGCCAGCAGCCAAGATCTATGGCGACACCCCTACGAGCAGTACTTC. Amino acids: CASSQDLWRHPYEQYF.

The V gene is TRBV5-6, the J gene TRBJ1-2; weak D call: TRBD1 (6 bases). Germline V gene sequence: CDR1 SGHDT, CDR2 YYEEEE. Trimming removed 2 bases at V and 4 bases at J, with 9 bases between. This CDR3 has 13 amino acids. CDR3 in amino acids: CASSFARGYGYTF. CDR3 in DNA: TGTGCCAGCAGCTTTGCCAGGGGCTATGGCTACACCTTC.

This sequence joins TRBV7-7 and TRBJ1-3; D is perhaps TRBD1 (6 bases). There are 17 residues in the CDR3. Germline CDR1 is SSHAT and CDR2 is FNYEAQ (reference sequence). The V and J ends lost 5 bases and 0 bases respectively, with 17 bases between them. The CDR3 bases are TGTGCCAGCAGCCTTGCCACAGGGCCGAGCTCTGGAAACACCATATATTTT. Protein product: CASSLATGPSSGNTIYF. The entire variable domain, with the rest obtained from reference TRBV7-7 and TRBJ1-3, is as follows: GAGVSQSPRYKVTKRGQDVTLRCDPISSHATLYWYQQALGQGPEFLTYFNYEAQPDKSGLPSDRFSAERPEGSISTLTIQRTEQRDSAMYRCASSLATGPSSGNTIYFGEGSWLTVV.

J is TRBJ2-2 and V is TRBV19; D is undetermined. This CDR3 comprises 15 residues. Trimming stripped 6 bases from V and 1 base from J, with 12 bases between. Germline assignment: CDR1 LNHDA and CDR2 SQIVND (reference sequence). The CDR3 nucleotides are TGTGCCAGTAGGCCGGAGCGCCTGAACACCGGGGAGCTGTTTTTT. This gives the protein CASRPERLNTGELFF.

The V call is TRBV21-1, the J call TRBJ2-7; no check of the table's D call, TRBD1, against the DNA was made. TRBV21-1 is shown as a pseudogene. The CDR3 contains 16 residues. CDR3 nucleotide sequence: TGTGCCAGCAGCAAATTGGGGCAGGATACCACCTACGAGCAGTACTTC. Translation gives CASSKLGQDTTYEQYF.

The CDR3 region is CASSLPRDGDWSGRAGEQYF. The CDR3 nucleotides are TGTGCCAGCAGCTTACCCCGCGACGGTGATTGGAGCGGGAGGGCCGGCGAGCAGTACTTC. The chain couples TRBV7-8 to TRBJ2-7, with 10 nucleotides matching TRBD2. J gave up 6 bases and V 2 bases, and 22 bases lay outside the gene matches. This CDR3 has 20 residues. CDR1 and CDR2 from the germline V gene are SGHVS and FQNEAQ.

J is TRBJ1-5 and V is TRBV19; D call uncertain. CDR1 is LNHDA, CDR2 SQIVND, per germline (reference sequence). V was trimmed by 7 bases and J by 7 bases, leaving 20 bases between them. This CDR3 region has 15 residues. Here the CDR3 reads CASTYFAAGRQPQHF. The CDR3 DNA sequence: TGTGCCAGTACCTACTTCGCCGCTGGGAGACAGCCCCAGCATTTT.

This chain joins TRBV15 and TRBJ2-2, with 11 nucleotides matching TRBD1. The CDR3 contains 17 residues. Germline CDR1 and CDR2: LNHNV and YYDKDF (reference sequence). V dropped 3 bases and J dropped 4; count of bases not matched to a gene: 7. The CDR3 spells CATSSPGTGGITGELFF. CDR3 nucleotides: TGTGCCACCAGCAGCCCCGGGACAGGGGGAATCACCGGGGAGCTGTTTTTT.

The gene calls are TRBV4-1 and TRBJ1-6, with TRBD1 identical over 10 bases. The junction had 7 bases not matched to a gene; V was cut back by 2 bases and J by 0 bases. The CDR3 runs 19 residues. From germline, CDR1 is MGHRA and CDR2 YSYEKL. CDR3 amino acids: CASSQTPGQGSSYNSPLHF. The CDR3 DNA reads TGCGCCAGCAGCCAAACTCCGGGACAGGGGAGCTCCTATAATTCACCCCTCCACTTT.

This chain uses TRBV11-2 with TRBJ1-4, with D maybe TRBD1 (5 bases). Germline V gene lookup returns CDR1 SGHAT and CDR2 FQNNGV. The CDR3 totals 15 residues. Trimming removed 4 bases at V and 6 bases at J, with 15 bases between. The CDR3 DNA reads as TGTGCCAGCAGCTGGGGGGTGATTGAGGATGAAAAACTGTTTTTT. Translating gives CASSWGVIEDEKLFF.

This clone was observed a handful of times. The rearrangement joins TRBV29-1 to TRBJ1-2; 7 bases are a match to TRBD1. This CDR3 has 13 residues. Trimming at V came to 3 bases and at J to 8 bases, leaving 9 bases not matched to a gene. The V gene's germline CDR1 is SQVTM and CDR2 ANQGSEA. The CDR3 loop reads CSVDPRGVGGYTF. The CDR3, as DNA: TGCAGCGTTGATCCCAGGGGGGTTGGCGGCTACACCTTC.

The rearrangement joins TRBV28 to TRBJ1-5; 9 bases line up with TRBD1. Germline CDR1 MDHEN, CDR2 SYDVKM. Trimming cost V 3 bases and J 9 bases; bases outside gene matches: 6. The CDR3 extends over 14 amino acids. CDR3: CASSLGQGLLPQHF. CDR3 coding DNA: TGTGCCAGCAGTTTGGGACAGGGATTGCTGCCCCAGCATTTT.

The gene calls are TRBV20-1 and TRBJ2-7; maybe TRBD1 (5 bases). V shed 6 bases and J shed 4 bases, with 10 bases lying between them. The germline CDR1 and CDR2 sequences are DFQATT and SNEGSKA (reference sequence). There are 11 residues in the CDR3. The CDR3, as DNA: TGCAGTGCAAAGGCAGGGTACGAGCAGTACTTC. It specifies CSAKAGYEQYF.

In its sample, this clone was seen once. CDR3 nucleotide sequence: TGTGCCAGCAGCTTAGGTTCAGACGGAAGGGGAGCTTTCTTT. Its translation: CASSLGSDGRGAFF. The chain joins TRBV11-2 to TRBJ1-1, with D possibly TRBD1 on 5 matching bases. Trimming stripped 1 base from V and 10 bases from J, with 16 bases between. Germline loops: CDR1 SGHAT, CDR2 FQNNGV. The CDR3 has 14 residues.

The chain has TRBV11-2 and TRBJ2-7; 11 positions agree with TRBD2. Germline CDR1 SGHAT, CDR2 FQNNGV. CDR3 length: 16 amino acids. V shed 2 bases, J shed 5 bases, and the junction held 8 bases outside the gene matches. CDR3 nucleotide sequence: TGTGCCAGCAGCTTATCCTTAGCGGGGGGGCGACACGAGCAGTACTTC. Translated: CASSLSLAGGRHEQYF.

The J gene is TRBJ1-2, the V gene TRBV6-1, with 7 bases lining up with TRBD1. Germline V gives CDR1 MNHNS, CDR2 SASEGT. CDR3 size: 13 residues. The trim removed 6 bases at V and 4 bases at J, leaving 5 bases unmatched. CDR3 in amino acids: CASRSGTAYGYTF. The CDR3 DNA sequence: TGTGCCAGCAGATCTGGGACAGCCTATGGCTACACCTTC.

The rearrangement joins TRBV27 to TRBJ2-7; D is perhaps TRBD2 (7 bases). The CDR3 covers 14 residues. Germline loops: CDR1 MNHEY, CDR2 SMNVEV (reference sequence). The germline V and J ends were trimmed by 2 bases and 2 bases, with 10 bases remaining between them. CDR3 sequence (DNA): TGTGCCAGCAGTTTAGGGGGGGCCCCCTACGAGCAGTACTTC. Amino acid sequence: CASSLGGAPYEQYF.

This chain joins TRBV5-1 and TRBJ2-7, with TRBD1 as a possible D gene (5 bases). V dropped 3 bases and J dropped 4 bases, with 26 bases sitting between them. This CDR3 is built from 18 residues. Germline CDR1 is SGHRS and CDR2 is YFSETQ. The CDR3 here is CASSWEPRNLRQSYEQYF. CDR3 bases: TGCGCCAGCAGCTGGGAACCCCGTAATCTAAGACAGTCTTACGAGCAGTACTTC.

As to this clone: The identical CDR3 is also encoded by other nucleotide sequences in the sample. The J gene is TRBJ1-1, the V gene TRBV6-1; tentative D call: TRBD1 (5 bases). V was pared by 3 bases and J by 2 bases, with 7 bases between. Germline V gene data show CDR1 as MNHNS and CDR2 as SASEGT. This CDR3 has 13 amino acids. This CDR3 is CASSDRVNTEAFF. CDR3 DNA: TGTGCCAGCAGTGACAGGGTAAACACTGAAGCTTTCTTT.

The V and J genes are TRBV5-8 and TRBJ1-6, with D perhaps matching TRBD1 (6 bases). Germline loops: CDR1 SGHTS, CDR2 YDEGEE. The V end was cut by 3 bases, the J end by 10 bases, with 14 bases between. The CDR3 spans 14 residues. CDR3 protein: CASSSGTPISPLHF. In DNA form, the CDR3 reads TGTGCCAGCAGCTCCGGGACACCTATATCACCCCTCCACTTT.

This clone was observed a few times. This chain links TRBV10-3 with TRBJ1-1; D ambiguous. This CDR3 is built from 15 residues. Germline V gene sequence: CDR1 ENHRY, CDR2 SYGVKD. V was cut by 7 bases and J by 0 bases, with 15 bases left in between. This CDR3 reads CAIIPERPLNTEAFF. DNA for the CDR3: TGTGCCATCATACCCGAGCGCCCTTTGAACACTGAAGCTTTCTTT.

The CDR3 sequence is CASSLTPMNTEAFF. CDR3 sequence (DNA): TGTGCCAGCAGTTTGACACCCATGAACACTGAAGCTTTCTTT. V is TRBV6-5 and J is TRBJ1-1; no clear D gene. V was cut by 4 bases and J by 0 bases, with 9 bases left in between. The germline gives CDR1 MNHEY, CDR2 SVGAGI. The CDR3 spans 14 residues.

The chain links TRBV19 to TRBJ1-5; possible D gene TRBD1, 6 bases. Germline V gene lookup returns CDR1 LNHDA and CDR2 SQIVND (reference sequence). There are 13 residues in the CDR3. V shed 3 bases and J shed 7 bases, with 10 bases lying between them. CDR3 sequence: CASSMVTGQPQHF. The CDR3 coding sequence is TGTGCCAGTAGTATGGTAACAGGGCAGCCCCAGCATTTT.

The chain recombines TRBV7-7 with TRBJ2-1; 12 bases are a match to TRBD2. Trimming removed 4 bases from V and 4 bases from J; junction bases left unmatched: 5. Germline assignment: CDR1 SSHAT and CDR2 FNYEAQ (reference sequence). The CDR3 has 16 residues. In DNA form, the CDR3 reads TGTGCCAGCAGCTCGTCTAGCGGGGGGGAGTACAATGAGCAGTTCTTC. Translation: CASSSSSGGEYNEQFF.

The chain joins TRBV5-6 to TRBJ2-7, with TRBD1 matching 10 bases. V trimming: 4 bases; J trimming: 5 bases; junction bases outside the gene matches: 3. Looked up from germline, CDR1 is SGHDT and CDR2 is YYEEEE. This CDR3 has 13 amino acids. This CDR3 is CASSHGTGDEQYF. CDR3 nucleotides: TGTGCCAGCAGCCACGGGACAGGGGACGAGCAGTACTTC.

The gene calls are TRBV5-5 and TRBJ2-7; the D is unclear. Deletions cut 2 bases from V and 1 base from J, with 7 bases between. Germline V gives CDR1 SGHKS, CDR2 YYEKEE (reference sequence). CDR3 length: 13 amino acids. The CDR3 loop is CASSLVASYEQYF. CDR3 DNA sequence: TGTGCCAGCAGCTTAGTAGCTTCCTACGAGCAGTACTTC. Using reference TRBV5-5 and TRBJ2-7 for the parts outside the CDR3, the full variable domain is DAGVTQSPTHLIKTRGQQVTLRCSPISGHKSVSWYQQVLGQGPQFIFQYYEKEERGRGNFPDRFSARQFPNYSSELNVNALLLGDSALYLCASSLVASYEQYFGPGTRLTVT.

The chain employs TRBV6-5 and TRBJ1-5; the match to TRBD1 covers 7 bases. V was pared by 8 bases and J by 3 bases, with 7 bases of the junction left unmatched. Germline CDR1 reads MNHEY; CDR2 reads SVGAGI. The CDR3 covers 14 residues. The CDR3 DNA follows: TGTGCCAGCGGACAGACAGGGACCAATCAGCCCCAGCATTTT. This translates into CASGQTGTNQPQHF.

The sample holds one count of this clone. The chain carries TRBV11-1 and TRBJ2-5, with 8 bases matching TRBD1. This CDR3 spans 19 amino acids. The germline CDR1 and CDR2 sequences are SGHAT and FQDESV (reference sequence). J was trimmed by 3 bases and V by 6 bases; bases with no gene match: 21. CDR3 nucleotide sequence: TGTGCCAGCAGTCCAAGCATGGACAGGGACGCAATGAGGGAAGAGACCCAGTACTTC. Translated: CASSPSMDRDAMREETQYF.

This clone has a single count. The rearrangement joins TRBV5-4 to TRBJ1-6, with TRBD1 matching 10 bases. The V segment lost 3 bases and the J segment 8 bases; nucleotides outside the gene matches: 2. The CDR3 is 14 residues long. Germline V CDR1 and CDR2: SGHNT, YYREEE (reference sequence). In nucleotides, the CDR3 is TGTGCCAGCAGCTGGGACAGGGGTGATTCACCCCTCCACTTT. Translation gives CASSWDRGDSPLHF.